Listed here are 32 T cell receptor beta chains from one sample, sequenced in a study of cytomegalovirus exposure and HLA in healthy donors. Produced via immunoSEQ multiplex PCR; TCRdb's table is partial and in-frame only. Among 260,000 or so clones listed, about 92% were seen once. Sequencing was performed on PBMCs. The origin of the receptors is a woman aged 25 to 39 in good health and CMV-seronegative.

The chain is built from TRBV29-1 and TRBJ1-1; 9 bases agree with TRBD1. This CDR3 contains 13 residues. CDR1 is SQVTM and CDR2 is ANQGSEA in the germline V gene. After removal of 6 bases from V and 3 bases from J, the junction contained 5 bases not matched to a gene. CDR3 nucleotide sequence: TGCAGCGTATCCGGACAGGGGTACACTGAAGCTTTCTTT. Protein product: CSVSGQGYTEAFF.

The chain uses TRBV5-1 and TRBJ1-1; TRBD1 aligns across 9 bases. From germline, CDR1 is SGHRS and CDR2 YFSETQ. This CDR3 is built from 13 residues. Trimming took 4 bases from V and 7 from J; bases not matched to a gene: 5. The DNA of the CDR3 is TGCGCCAGCAGCAACAGGGGGCAGGTTGAAGCTTTCTTT. This codes for CASSNRGQVEAFF. The complete variable domain, with remaining parts taken from reference TRBV5-1 and TRBJ1-1, reads KAGVTQTPRYLIKTRGQQVTLSCSPISGHRSVSWYQQTPGQGLQFLFEYFSETQRNKGNFPGRFSGRQFSNSRSEMNVSTLELGDSALYLCASSNRGQVEAFFGQGTRLTVV.

The chain combines TRBV5-1 with TRBJ1-1, with a tentative D call TRBD1 (6 bases). V was pared by 5 bases and J by 6 bases, with 17 bases between. Per germline, CDR1 SGHRS and CDR2 YFSETQ. The CDR3 runs 14 residues. For the CDR3, the DNA is TGCGCCAGCAGACCTATTTCAGGGGAGGCTGAAGCTTTCTTT. The encoded protein is CASRPISGEAEAFF. The whole variable domain, remainder taken from reference TRBV5-1 and TRBJ1-1, is KAGVTQTPRYLIKTRGQQVTLSCSPISGHRSVSWYQQTPGQGLQFLFEYFSETQRNKGNFPGRFSGRQFSNSRSEMNVSTLELGDSALYLCASRPISGEAEAFFGQGTRLTVV.

This chain connects TRBV7-9 to TRBJ2-7; TRBD2 is a possible D gene (6 bases). V lost 5 bases and J 2 bases, leaving 16 bases between the germline ends. The CDR3 is made up of 15 amino acids. The V gene's germline CDR1 is SEHNR and CDR2 FQNEAQ (reference sequence). The CDR3, as DNA: TGTGCCAGCAGCCGTCCAAGGGCGGGAACCTACGAGCAGTACTTC. Its translation: CASSRPRAGTYEQYF.

The V call is TRBV7-2, the J call TRBJ2-7, with 10 bases lining up with TRBD2. Germline V gene data show CDR1 as SGHTA and CDR2 as FQGNSA. The J segment lost 0 bases and the V segment lost 5 bases, leaving 7 bases of the junction unmatched. The CDR3 totals 16 residues. The CDR3 coding sequence is TGTGCCAGCAGCCTAGAAGCGGGAGGGATCTCCTACGAGCAGTACTTC. Its protein is CASSLEAGGISYEQYF.

The gene calls are TRBV18 and TRBJ2-1, with 7 bases matching TRBD2. The CDR3 sequence is 15 residues long. CDR1 and CDR2 (germline): KGHSH, LQKENI. V dropped 0 bases and J dropped 8; count of bases not matched to a gene: 7. The DNA of the CDR3 is TGTGCCAGCTCACCACCGGCGGGAGTGGAGGATGAGCAGTTCTTC. This codes for CASSPPAGVEDEQFF. The full variable domain, in which reference TRBV18 and TRBJ2-1 provide the parts outside the CDR3, is NAGVMQNPRHLVRRRGQEARLRCSPMKGHSHVYWYRQLPEEGLKFMVYLQKENIIDESGMPKERFSAEFPKEGPSILRIQQVVRGDSAAYFCASSPPAGVEDEQFFGPGTRLTVL.

The V call is TRBV7-2, the J call TRBJ2-7, with a tentative D call TRBD2 (6 bases). Germline CDR1 SGHTA, CDR2 FQGNSA. The length of the CDR3 is 14 residues. Trimming pared 3 bases from V and 6 bases from J, leaving 15 bases between. CDR3 DNA: TGTGCCAGCAGCTTTCGGGGGAGTCCTACCGAGCAGTACTTC. Its protein is CASSFRGSPTEQYF.

This chain joins TRBV6-6 and TRBJ1-5; no firm D call. Germline CDR1 reads MNHNY; CDR2 reads SVGAGI (reference sequence). V gave up 1 base and J gave up 5 bases, with 6 bases separating them. The CDR3 contains 13 residues. The CDR3 loop reads CASSYFKDQPQHF. CDR3 DNA sequence: TGTGCCAGCAGTTACTTTAAGGATCAGCCCCAGCATTTT.

On this clone itself: At the DNA level, this CDR3 is encoded by other sequences in the same sample as well. The rearrangement links TRBV18 to TRBJ2-5; D might be TRBD1 (6 bases). CDR3 length: 13 residues. The V end lost 6 bases, the J end lost 2 bases, and 10 bases lay between the germline ends. The germline gives CDR1 KGHSH, CDR2 LQKENI. This CDR3 is CASSGQYQETQYF. In nucleotides, the CDR3 is TGTGCCAGCTCCGGACAGTATCAAGAGACCCAGTACTTC.

The chain links TRBV28 to TRBJ2-7, with 7 bases aligning to TRBD1. V gave up 6 bases and J gave up 0 bases; unmatched junction bases: 8. This CDR3 contains 15 residues. The V gene's germline CDR1 is MDHEN and CDR2 SYDVKM. This chain's CDR3 is CASSTDRVSSYEQYF. CDR3 in DNA: TGTGCCAGCAGCACAGACAGGGTGAGCTCCTACGAGCAGTACTTC.

The chain joins TRBV6-6 to TRBJ2-7; D tentatively fits TRBD1 or TRBD2 (5 bases each). Per germline, CDR1 MNHNY and CDR2 SVGAGI (reference sequence). Trimming took 0 bases from V and 2 from J, leaving 11 bases between them. The CDR3 consists of 15 residues. The CDR3 bases are TGTGCCAGCAGTTACTCCCCAGGGAGCGCCTACGAGCAGTACTTC. Translation: CASSYSPGSAYEQYF.

The chain is built from TRBV5-4 and TRBJ2-1; the match to TRBD1 covers 7 bases. CDR3 length equals 16 residues. The germline gives CDR1 SGHNT, CDR2 YYREEE (reference sequence). With V trimmed by 4 bases and J by 0 bases, 7 bases remained unmatched. The CDR3 nucleotides read TGTGCCAGCAGCCGAACCGGGACAGACTCCTACAATGAGCAGTTCTTC. Protein product: CASSRTGTDSYNEQFF.

V gene TRBV5-6 combines with J gene TRBJ2-3; 10 bases fit TRBD2. The length of the CDR3 is 16 residues. Trimming removed 4 bases from V and 5 bases from J; junction bases left unmatched: 10. Germline assignment: CDR1 SGHDT and CDR2 YYEEEE. The CDR3 bases are TGTGCCAGCAGCCTACCGGAGTTAGCGGGGGGAGATACGCAGTATTTT. Translation gives CASSLPELAGGDTQYF.

The rearrangement joins TRBV2 to TRBJ2-7, with a weak D call TRBD2 (6 bases). Per germline, CDR1 SNHLY and CDR2 FYNNEI. The CDR3 has 15 residues. V lost 10 bases, J lost 0 bases, and 19 bases lay in between. DNA of the CDR3: TGTGCCACCGGGACCGGGACTGACAGCTCCTACGAGCAGTACTTC. Encoded protein: CATGTGTDSSYEQYF.

This clone was seen a single time. The gene calls are TRBV27 and TRBJ2-2, with D possibly being TRBD2 (6 bases). Trimming cost V 6 bases and J 5 bases, with 7 bases left between them. Per germline, CDR1 MNHEY and CDR2 SMNVEV (reference sequence). The CDR3 contains 12 residues. The DNA for the CDR3 is TGTGCCAGCAGGGGACTGACCGGGGAGCTGTTTTTT. It yields the protein CASRGLTGELFF.

This clone was found once. The chain joins TRBV18 to TRBJ1-5; perhaps TRBD1 as D (5 bases). Trimming took 2 bases from V and 2 from J, leaving 10 bases between them. CDR3 length equals 15 residues. Germline loops: CDR1 KGHSH, CDR2 LQKENI. In DNA form, the CDR3 reads TGTGCCAGCTCACCAAGGGGTTATGGCAATCAGCCCCAGCATTTT. Translated: CASSPRGYGNQPQHF.

The CDR3 nucleotides read TGCGCCAGCAGCCAAGATGGGGGTTCGCAGTATTTT. Protein: CASSQDGGSQYF. This chain connects TRBV4-3 to TRBJ2-3; D is perhaps TRBD1 or TRBD2 (5 bases each). The CDR3 totals 12 residues. V was pared by 0 bases and J by 10 bases, with 8 bases between. Germline lookup yields CDR1 LGHNA and CDR2 YSLEER.

The rearrangement joins TRBV30 to TRBJ2-7; 14 nucleotides agree with TRBD2. CDR1 is GTSNPN, CDR2 SVGIG, per germline (reference sequence). The junction had 5 bases not matched to a gene; V was cut back by 1 base and J by 6 bases. The CDR3 is made up of 15 amino acids. This chain's CDR3 is CAWSGLAGGPVEQYF. The CDR3 nucleotides are TGTGCCTGGAGTGGACTAGCGGGAGGGCCGGTCGAGCAGTACTTC.

V is TRBV7-2 and J is TRBJ2-7, with 7 bases identical to TRBD2. There are 16 residues in the CDR3. CDR1 and CDR2 (germline): SGHTA, FQGNSA. The V gene end was trimmed by 2 bases and the J gene end by 3 bases; junction bases not matched to a gene: 10. The CDR3 DNA reads TGTGCCAGCAGCTTATATATGTCGGGGGGTTACTACGAGCAGTACTTC. Protein sequence: CASSLYMSGGYYEQYF.

J is TRBJ2-2 and V is TRBV29-1, with 7 bases that match TRBD1. Germline values: CDR1 SQVTM, CDR2 ANQGSEA. The CDR3 contains 14 residues. J gave up 4 bases and V 6 bases, and 8 bases lay outside the gene matches. Here the CDR3 reads CSVATGTATGELFF. DNA of the CDR3: TGCAGCGTGGCGACCGGGACAGCCACCGGGGAGCTGTTTTTT.

The chain recombines TRBV11-3 with TRBJ2-5; D is perhaps TRBD2 (6 bases). CDR3 length: 17 residues. Looked up from germline, CDR1 is SGHNT and CDR2 is YENEEA. V lost 8 bases and J lost 2, with 24 bases in between. CDR3 sequence: CASGLPPKLGTQETQYF. Here the CDR3 DNA reads TGTGCCAGCGGTTTACCTCCGAAGCTTGGGACTCAAGAGACCCAGTACTTC.

The chain is built from TRBV5-6 and TRBJ2-7; D may match TRBD1 or TRBD2 (5 bases each). The CDR3 sequence is 12 residues long. Germline V gives CDR1 SGHDT, CDR2 YYEEEE. V was trimmed by 2 bases and J by 4 bases, leaving 7 bases between them. The CDR3 region is CASSFEGYEQYF. The CDR3, as DNA: TGTGCCAGCAGCTTTGAGGGGTACGAGCAGTACTTC. Filled out from reference TRBV5-6 and TRBJ2-7, the complete variable domain reads DAGVTQSPTHLIKTRGQQVTLRCSPKSGHDTVSWYQQALGQGPQFIFQYYEEEERQRGNFPDRFSGHQFPNYSSELNVNALLLGDSALYLCASSFEGYEQYFGPGTRLTVT.

J is TRBJ2-7 and V is TRBV13; 7 bases align to TRBD1. V gave up 5 bases and J gave up 0 bases; unmatched junction bases: 10. The CDR3 spans 16 residues. Germline-derived CDR1 and CDR2 are PRHDT and FYEKMQ (reference sequence). In DNA, the CDR3 is TGTGCCAGCAGCCCGGGACAGACAAGACGCTCCTACGAGCAGTACTTC. Protein product: CASSPGQTRRSYEQYF.

This chain joins TRBV5-1 and TRBJ2-3; D is uncertain. CDR3 length equals 13 residues. Trimming left V 0 bases short and J 3 bases short, with 5 bases between. The germline CDR1 and CDR2 sequences are SGHRS and YFSETQ. This CDR3 is CASSLVLTDTQYF. DNA of the CDR3: TGCGCCAGCAGCTTGGTTTTGACAGATACGCAGTATTTT.

This rearrangement joins TRBV19 to TRBJ2-7; 8 bases match TRBD1. Germline trimming cut 5 bases from V and 7 bases from J; bases unmatched to any gene: 13. The CDR3 consists of 15 residues. CDR1 is LNHDA, CDR2 SQIVND, per germline (reference sequence). The CDR3 sequence: CASSPIGQGPYEQYF. Written as DNA, the CDR3 is TGTGCCAGTAGTCCAATAGGACAGGGACCATATGAGCAGTACTTC.

This chain joins TRBV27 and TRBJ2-1; the match to TRBD1 covers 9 bases. CDR1 and CDR2 from the germline V gene are MNHEY and SMNVEV (reference sequence). V shed 3 bases, J shed 2 bases, and the junction held 5 bases outside the gene matches. This CDR3 has 16 residues. The CDR3 sequence is CASSLRDRDPYNEQFF. The CDR3 coding sequence is TGTGCCAGCAGTTTGAGGGACAGGGACCCCTACAATGAGCAGTTCTTC.

This chain links TRBV7-2 with TRBJ2-5; D is undetermined. Trimming left V 4 bases short and J 5 bases short, with 20 bases between. Per the germline V gene, CDR1 is SGHTA and CDR2 is FQGNSA. The CDR3 is 16 amino acids. The CDR3 DNA sequence: TGTGCCAGCAGCTCTCCGACTCCAAATATATGGGAGACCCAGTACTTC. Protein product: CASSSPTPNIWETQYF.

The chain is built from TRBV19 and TRBJ1-1; the D is unclear. Trimming removed 6 bases from V and 0 bases from J, with 11 bases in between. This CDR3 is 14 amino acids long. Germline V lookup: CDR1 LNHDA, CDR2 SQIVND (reference sequence). This CDR3 is CASRVGRMNTEAFF. The CDR3 nucleotides read TGTGCCAGTAGAGTGGGCAGGATGAACACTGAAGCTTTCTTT. Full variable domain (remainder filled in from reference TRBV19 and TRBJ1-1): DGGITQSPKYLFRKEGQNVTLSCEQNLNHDAMYWYRQDPGQGLRLIYYSQIVNDFQKGDIAEGYSVSREKKESFPLTVTSAQKNPTAFYLCASRVGRMNTEAFFGQGTRLTVV.

The chain uses TRBV6-5 and TRBJ2-2, with 7 nucleotides matching TRBD1. The junction had 3 bases not matched to a gene; V was cut back by 8 bases and J by 3 bases. Looked up from germline, CDR1 is MNHEY and CDR2 is SVGAGI. The CDR3 loop spans 13 amino acids. CDR3 DNA sequence: TGTGCCAGCTGGACAGGCTACACCGGGGAGCTGTTTTTT. Translated, it gives CASWTGYTGELFF.

J is TRBJ1-4 and V is TRBV27; weak D call: TRBD1 (5 bases). Germline V CDR1 and CDR2: MNHEY, SMNVEV (reference sequence). The CDR3 extends over 17 amino acids. V lost 5 bases to trimming and J lost 0 bases, with 16 bases between them. The CDR3, as DNA: TGTGCCAGCAGTCCCGGGGGAGGGGATCCAACTAATGAAAAACTGTTTTTT. Translating gives CASSPGGGDPTNEKLFF.

The chain is built from TRBV5-6 and TRBJ2-3; the D is unclear. Trimming left V 4 bases short and J 1 base short, with 7 bases between. Germline V CDR1 and CDR2: SGHDT, YYEEEE. The CDR3 length is 13 residues. The CDR3 sequence is CASSVGRTDTQYF. DNA for the CDR3: TGTGCCAGCAGCGTCGGCCGCACAGATACGCAGTATTTT. The entire variable domain, with the rest obtained from reference TRBV5-6 and TRBJ2-3, is as follows: DAGVTQSPTHLIKTRGQQVTLRCSPKSGHDTVSWYQQALGQGPQFIFQYYEEEERQRGNFPDRFSGHQFPNYSSELNVNALLLGDSALYLCASSVGRTDTQYFGPGTRLTVL.

This clone was seen only a few times. The DNA for the CDR3 is TGTGCCAGCAGCCCGCAATCCGGGGAGCTGTTTTTT. As protein: CASSPQSGELFF. V and J are TRBV21-1 and TRBJ2-2. TRBV21-1 is deemed a pseudogene. The length of the CDR3 is 12 residues.